Following are 17 T cell receptor beta chains from one sample sequenced in a study of blood T cell repertoires in COVID-19. Generated by immunoSEQ multiplex PCR, the TCRdb table keeps only in-frame clones and is missing some. This sample has 300,000 to 400,000 clones, with approximately 86% found just once. Sequencing was carried out using peripheral blood. The source of these receptors is a woman aged 60-75 years with COVID-19, enrolled during active disease.

This clone was picked up one time. The chain couples TRBV18 to TRBJ2-4; the match to TRBD2 covers 9 bases. Losses at the gene ends were 3 bases for V and 0 bases for J; bases not matched to a gene: 3. The V gene's germline CDR1 is KGHSH and CDR2 LQKENI. The CDR3 has 16 residues. CDR3: CASSPVAGVAKNIQYF. CDR3 sequence (DNA): TGTGCCAGCTCACCGGTAGCGGGGGTAGCCAAAAACATTCAGTACTTC. Full variable domain (outside the CDR3, taken from reference TRBV18 and TRBJ2-4): NAGVMQNPRHLVRRRGQEARLRCSPMKGHSHVYWYRQLPEEGLKFMVYLQKENIIDESGMPKERFSAEFPKEGPSILRIQQVVRGDSAAYFCASSPVAGVAKNIQYFGAGTRLSVL.

This chain uses TRBV10-3 with TRBJ1-4; possibly TRBD1 for D (5 bases). Germline assignment: CDR1 ENHRY and CDR2 SYGVKD. V was pared by 0 bases and J by 6 bases, with 8 bases between. The CDR3 has 14 amino acids. For the CDR3, the DNA is TGTGCCATCAGTGAGTCCAGGGCAGATGAAAAACTGTTTTTT. Amino acid sequence: CAISESRADEKLFF.

For the CDR3, the DNA is TGCGCCAGCAGCCAAACCCCCACCAGCTCTGGAAACACCATATATTTT. This encodes CASSQTPTSSGNTIYF. The chain couples TRBV4-1 to TRBJ1-3; no reliable D call. Trimming took off 2 bases at V and 0 bases at J, with 11 bases between the two ends. Germline V gene sequence: CDR1 MGHRA, CDR2 YSYEKL. The CDR3 spans 16 residues.

V usage is TRBV2 and J usage is TRBJ2-7, with 10 bases identical to TRBD1. The germline gives CDR1 SNHLY, CDR2 FYNNEI. The ends lost 3 bases at V and 9 bases at J; junction bases unmatched: 8. This CDR3 region has 14 residues. As DNA, the CDR3 is TGTGCCAGCAGTGATCAAGGACAGGGGGGCGCGCAGTACTTC. Translated, it gives CASSDQGQGGAQYF.

This chain connects TRBV5-4 to TRBJ1-1, with D hard to call. The V end lost 2 bases, the J end lost 0 bases, and 11 bases lay between the germline ends. The germline CDR1 and CDR2 sequences are SGHNT and YYREEE (reference sequence). The CDR3 length is 15 residues. CDR3 residues: CASSLSQVMNTEAFF. The DNA of the CDR3 is TGTGCCAGCAGCTTAAGCCAGGTAATGAACACTGAAGCTTTCTTT. Full variable domain (outside the CDR3, taken from reference TRBV5-4 and TRBJ1-1): ETGVTQSPTHLIKTRGQQVTLRCSSQSGHNTVSWYQQALGQGPQFIFQYYREEENGRGNFPPRFSGLQFPNYSSELNVNALELDDSALYLCASSLSQVMNTEAFFGQGTRLTVV.

This chain joins TRBV7-2 and TRBJ2-7; TRBD1 matches 9 bases. Germline CDR1 reads SGHTA; CDR2 reads FQGNSA. The junction had 6 bases not matched to a gene; V was cut back by 4 bases and J by 5 bases. This CDR3 has 14 residues. CDR3 in DNA: TGTGCCAGCAGCTACGAATGGACAGGGGACGAGCAGTACTTC. Its protein is CASSYEWTGDEQYF. Together with reference TRBV7-2 and TRBJ2-7, the CDR3 gives the full variable domain: GAGVSQSPSNKVTEKGKDVELRCDPISGHTALYWYRQSLGQGLEFLIYFQGNSAPDKSGLPSDRFSAERTGGSVSTLTIQRTQQEDSAVYLCASSYEWTGDEQYFGPGTRLTVT.

The chain couples TRBV18 to TRBJ2-3, with 8 bases identical to TRBD2. J lost 4 bases, V lost 6 bases, and 9 bases had no gene match. The CDR3 contains 15 residues. CDR1 is KGHSH, CDR2 LQKENI, per germline. The CDR3 reads CASSPGGAGPDTQYF. CDR3 nucleotides: TGTGCCAGCTCGCCGGGGGGGGCAGGGCCAGATACGCAGTATTTT.

V is TRBV10-1 and J is TRBJ2-1, with 8 bases identical to TRBD2. The CDR3 covers 16 residues. The V segment lost 4 bases and the J segment 4 bases; nucleotides outside the gene matches: 9. Germline lookup yields CDR1 WNHNN and CDR2 SYGVQD (reference sequence). For the CDR3, the DNA is TGCGCCAGCAGTGGCGTTAATAGCGGGGCATACAATGAGCAGTTCTTC. It yields the protein CASSGVNSGAYNEQFF.

The V and J genes are TRBV18 and TRBJ1-3; D possibly corresponds to TRBD1 (6 bases). V was pared by 4 bases and J by 2 bases, with 15 bases between. The germline gives CDR1 KGHSH, CDR2 LQKENI. This CDR3 region has 16 residues. The CDR3 reads CASSLDTGRAGNTIYF. CDR3 sequence (DNA): TGTGCCAGCTCACTGGACACAGGGAGGGCTGGAAACACCATATATTTT.

The genes are TRBV5-1 and TRBJ1-1; TRBD1 matches at 8 bases. The ends lost 4 bases at V and 8 bases at J; junction bases unmatched: 16. The CDR3 length is 16 residues. The germline V gene encodes CDR1 SGHRS and CDR2 YFSETQ. The CDR3 protein is CASSPDRVGIGTEAFF. CDR3 bases: TGCGCCAGCAGCCCGGACAGGGTTGGGATTGGGACAGAAGCTTTCTTT.

This rearrangement joins TRBV27 to TRBJ2-7; D call uncertain. Trimming stripped 0 bases from V and 3 bases from J, with 3 bases between. The CDR3 is 12 amino acids. Germline V gene lookup returns CDR1 MNHEY and CDR2 SMNVEV (reference sequence). CDR3 protein: CASSLSGYEQYF. CDR3 in DNA: TGTGCCAGCAGTTTATCCGGCTACGAGCAGTACTTC.

This clone showed up just once. This rearrangement joins TRBV29-1 to TRBJ2-7; D gene unclear. The CDR3 loop spans 16 amino acids. Germline V gives CDR1 SQVTM, CDR2 ANQGSEA. The ends were cut back, 4 bases at V and 3 bases at J, with 22 bases in the middle. The CDR3 here is CSVVFPTLGASYEQYF. CDR3 in DNA: TGCAGCGTTGTGTTCCCTACTCTAGGAGCTAGCTACGAGCAGTACTTC.

The V and J genes are TRBV27 and TRBJ2-7, with D possibly being TRBD2 (5 bases). V lost 4 bases, J lost 0 bases, and 10 bases lay in between. Germline CDR1 and CDR2: MNHEY and SMNVEV (reference sequence). This CDR3 contains 14 residues. The CDR3 DNA sequence: TGTGCCAGCAGTTCGGGTGACTACTCCTACGAGCAGTACTTC. Its translation: CASSSGDYSYEQYF.

The J gene is TRBJ2-7, the V gene TRBV3-1 (or the pseudogene TRBV3-2), with 9 bases lining up with TRBD2. V dropped 4 bases and J dropped 3; count of bases not matched to a gene: 7. The CDR3 has 15 residues. Germline V lookup: CDR1 LGHDT, CDR2 YNNKEL (reference sequence). The CDR3 nucleotides read TGTGCCAGCAGCCCCTTGCGGGGGGGAGGCTACGAGCAGTACTTC. This translates into CASSPLRGGGYEQYF.

V is TRBV27 and J is TRBJ1-3; 9 bases are a match to TRBD1. The CDR3 runs to 14 residues. CDR1 is MNHEY and CDR2 is SMNVEV in the germline V gene (reference sequence). The junction had 7 bases not matched to a gene; V was cut back by 5 bases and J by 8 bases. CDR3 bases: TGTGCCAGCAGTCTTACAGGGGGCTGGGACACCATATATTTT. Residues: CASSLTGGWDTIYF.

The chain combines TRBV29-1 with TRBJ1-1; maybe TRBD1 (6 bases). Trimming pared 7 bases from V and 7 bases from J, leaving 10 bases between. The CDR3 covers 10 residues. Germline V gives CDR1 SQVTM, CDR2 ANQGSEA. In DNA, the CDR3 is TGCAGCGCTCGGACAGATGAAGCTTTCTTT. This encodes CSARTDEAFF.

The chain is built from TRBV19 and TRBJ1-2; 7 nucleotides agree with TRBD1. The CDR3 spans 15 residues. Germline V gene data show CDR1 as LNHDA and CDR2 as SQIVND (reference sequence). J lost 3 bases, V lost 7 bases, and 11 bases had no gene match. The CDR3 DNA follows: TGTGCCAGTAACTCGCAGGGGGGACGGGACTATGGCTACACCTTC. Protein: CASNSQGGRDYGYTF. Combining the CDR3 with reference TRBV19 and TRBJ1-2 gives the whole variable domain DGGITQSPKYLFRKEGQNVTLSCEQNLNHDAMYWYRQDPGQGLRLIYYSQIVNDFQKGDIAEGYSVSREKKESFPLTVTSAQKNPTAFYLCASNSQGGRDYGYTFGSGTRLTVV.